Listed here are 32 T cell receptor beta chains from one sample, sequenced in a study of shared clonotypes between healthy human individuals. Naive CD8 cells lacked CD45RO and underwent positive selection for CCR7, leaving out terminally differentiated effector memory CD45RA+ cells. Assay: immunoSEQ multiplex PCR; the TCRdb copy retains only in-frame clones and omits some. In the table there are 1.5 million to 2.5 million clones, about 94% of which are singletons. Sequenced material: naive CD8+ T cells sorted from blood. The receptors were gathered from a man aged 18 to 35 in good health.

A remark on this clone: One base away lies a much larger clone, so this may be a sequencing read error. The sample has other DNA sequences that encode this CDR3 too. This chain joins TRBV9 and TRBJ1-1; D is ambiguous. Deletions cut 0 bases from V and 4 bases from J, with 7 bases between. The CDR3 runs 13 residues. Germline CDR1 SGDLS, CDR2 YYNGEE. CDR3: CASSVGVGTEAFF. CDR3 coding DNA: TGTGCCAGCAGCGTAGGGGTAGGCACTGAAGCTTTCTTT.

This chain links TRBV7-6 with TRBJ2-1, with 10 positions matching TRBD2. Germline CDR1 and CDR2: SGHVS and FNYEAQ. The length of the CDR3 is 15 residues. The ends lost 5 bases at V and 2 bases at J; junction bases unmatched: 3. In nucleotides, the CDR3 is TGTGCCAGCAGCGCTACTAGCGGGACCTACAATGAGCAGTTCTTC. This translates into CASSATSGTYNEQFF.

As DNA, the CDR3 is TGTGCCTCCTCTCGTCGACTAGCGGAAAGCACAGATACGCAGTATTTT. Its protein is CASSRRLAESTDTQYF. This chain links TRBV10-3 with TRBJ2-3; 9 positions agree with TRBD2. The V segment lost 11 bases and the J segment 0 bases; nucleotides outside the gene matches: 12. The CDR3 is 16 residues long. Germline V gene lookup returns CDR1 ENHRY and CDR2 SYGVKD.

The V gene is TRBV5-6, the J gene TRBJ2-1; 7 bases match TRBD2. V gave up 4 bases and J gave up 7 bases; unmatched junction bases: 14. In germline, CDR1 is SGHDT, CDR2 YYEEEE. The CDR3 consists of 16 residues. CDR3 DNA sequence: TGTGCCAGCAGCCCGGCTTTTTGGCGGGAGTCTAATGAGCAGTTCTTC. This gives the protein CASSPAFWRESNEQFF.

This chain uses TRBV27 with TRBJ2-1; D perhaps matches TRBD2 (6 bases). V was shortened by 5 bases and J by 8 bases, with 22 bases between the two germline ends. Germline CDR1 is MNHEY and CDR2 is SMNVEV (reference sequence). CDR3 length equals 16 residues. In DNA, the CDR3 is TGTGCCAGCAGTCCTCCGTGGGGGGAGTTTTACGATGAGCAGTTCTTC. This encodes CASSPPWGEFYDEQFF.

The chain is built from TRBV27 and TRBJ2-5; 7 bases are a match to TRBD2. The germline gives CDR1 MNHEY, CDR2 SMNVEV (reference sequence). CDR3 length equals 15 residues. The junction had 10 bases not matched to a gene; V was cut back by 8 bases and J by 1 base. CDR3 nucleotide sequence: TGTGCCAGCGGCATCCTAGCGGACCCCCAAGAGACCCAGTACTTC. Its protein product is CASGILADPQETQYF.

A note on this clone: Other DNA sequences within the sample encode an identical CDR3. The J gene is TRBJ2-7, the V gene TRBV19; the D gene is possibly TRBD2 (5 bases). The germline gives CDR1 LNHDA, CDR2 SQIVND (reference sequence). Trimming removed 5 bases from V and 3 bases from J, with 11 bases in between. This CDR3 comprises 13 residues. For the CDR3, the DNA is TGTGCCAGTAGTCCCGGACGGGGCTACGAGCAGTACTTC. Its protein is CASSPGRGYEQYF.

The chain combines TRBV11-2 with TRBJ2-1; unclear D gene. Germline assignment: CDR1 SGHAT and CDR2 FQNNGV. With 1 base removed from V and 4 bases from J, the gap between germline ends came to 5 bases. CDR3 size: 13 residues. For the CDR3, the DNA is TGTGCCAGCAGCTTAGCCATTTACAATGAGCAGTTCTTC. The encoded protein is CASSLAIYNEQFF.

This clone was counted once. This same CDR3 is encoded by further DNA sequences in the sample. DNA of the CDR3: TGCGCCAGCAGCCAAGATACGGAAGAAAAACTGTTTTTT. This gives the protein CASSQDTEEKLFF. This sequence joins TRBV4-1 and TRBJ1-4; D remains unclear. V was trimmed by 0 bases and J by 8 bases, leaving 7 bases between them. The V gene's germline CDR1 is MGHRA and CDR2 YSYEKL. This CDR3 comprises 13 residues.

In its sample, this clone was seen once. Other DNA sequences within the sample encode an identical CDR3. The J gene is TRBJ2-7, the V gene TRBV5-4; 11 nucleotides align to TRBD1. Trimming took 4 bases from V and 2 from J; bases not matched to a gene: 5. Germline V lookup: CDR1 SGHNT, CDR2 YYREEE (reference sequence). This CDR3 is built from 15 residues. The CDR3 nucleotides are TGTGCCAGCAGCCTCCGGACAGGGGGCGCCTACGAGCAGTACTTC. It specifies CASSLRTGGAYEQYF. Looking up the rest from reference TRBV5-4 and TRBJ2-7 gives the full variable domain: ETGVTQSPTHLIKTRGQQVTLRCSSQSGHNTVSWYQQALGQGPQFIFQYYREEENGRGNFPPRFSGLQFPNYSSELNVNALELDDSALYLCASSLRTGGAYEQYFGPGTRLTVT.

The V gene is TRBV9, the J gene TRBJ2-1; TRBD1 matches 9 bases. This CDR3 is built from 17 residues. The V gene end was trimmed by 4 bases and the J gene end by 3 bases; junction bases not matched to a gene: 11. CDR1 and CDR2 from the germline V gene are SGDLS and YYNGEE. CDR3 in DNA: TGTGCCAGCAGCTCAGACCCCGGGACAGGGAACTACAATGAGCAGTTCTTC. Its translation: CASSSDPGTGNYNEQFF.

The genes are TRBV29-1 and TRBJ1-1, with D possibly TRBD1 on 6 matching bases. V was trimmed by 7 bases and J by 8 bases, leaving 14 bases between them. Per the germline V gene, CDR1 is SQVTM and CDR2 is ANQGSEA. This CDR3 has 11 residues. For the CDR3, the DNA is TGCAGCGCCAGGGGCAGAGAGGAAGCTTTCTTT. Translating gives CSARGREEAFF.

The chain couples TRBV10-3 to TRBJ2-1; 7 bases align to TRBD2. V lost 3 bases, J lost 8 bases, and 4 bases stayed unmatched. CDR3 length equals 13 residues. Germline V lookup: CDR1 ENHRY, CDR2 SYGVKD. This CDR3 is CAISDRLADEQFF. The CDR3, as DNA: TGTGCCATCAGTGACCGACTAGCCGATGAGCAGTTCTTC.

This chain's CDR3 is CASSTGLAGGSDIQYF. The CDR3 DNA sequence: TGTGCCAGCAGCACGGGGCTAGCGGGAGGGTCGGACATTCAGTACTTC. The V gene is TRBV9, the J gene TRBJ2-4; 12 nucleotides line up with TRBD2. Trimming cost V 4 bases and J 8 bases; bases outside gene matches: 10. Germline lookup yields CDR1 SGDLS and CDR2 YYNGEE. The CDR3 runs 16 residues.

This chain connects TRBV19 to TRBJ2-7; D call uncertain. Trimming pared 6 bases from V and 0 bases from J, leaving 12 bases between. There are 14 residues in the CDR3. Per the germline V gene, CDR1 is LNHDA and CDR2 is SQIVND (reference sequence). The DNA of the CDR3 is TGTGCCAGTAGCTACGCCGTGAGCTCCTACGAGCAGTACTTC. Protein sequence: CASSYAVSSYEQYF.

This chain links TRBV27 with TRBJ2-3; D gene uncertain. Per germline, CDR1 MNHEY and CDR2 SMNVEV (reference sequence). This CDR3 has 14 residues. V was cut by 1 base and J by 0 bases, with 5 bases left in between. DNA for the CDR3: TGTGCCAGCAGTTTATGGTTTAGCACAGATACGCAGTATTTT. Encoded protein: CASSLWFSTDTQYF.

The chain is built from TRBV13 and TRBJ2-7; 8 bases agree with TRBD2. The CDR3 sequence is 12 residues long. The trim removed 5 bases at V and 7 bases at J, leaving 4 bases unmatched. CDR1 and CDR2 from the germline V gene are PRHDT and FYEKMQ (reference sequence). The CDR3, as DNA: TGTGCCAGCAGCCCCCGGGGGGGGGAGCAGTACTTC. This codes for CASSPRGGEQYF.

This clone showed up just once. This rearrangement joins TRBV27 to TRBJ2-3, with no clear D. The CDR3 contains 14 residues. V lost 2 bases, J lost 7 bases, and 13 bases lay in between. In germline, CDR1 is MNHEY, CDR2 SMNVEV (reference sequence). CDR3 nucleotides: TGTGCCAGCAGTTTACGGCAGAGTAGCAATACGCAGTATTTT. Translating gives CASSLRQSSNTQYF.

The chain is built from TRBV6-1 and TRBJ2-7; the D gene is possibly TRBD1 (7 bases). Germline V gene lookup returns CDR1 MNHNS and CDR2 SASEGT. The CDR3 is 14 amino acids. Trimming shortened V by 3 bases and J by 0 bases, and 9 bases separated the two germline ends. The CDR3, as DNA: TGTGCCAGCAGTGACAGGGGGGTCTCCTACGAGCAGTACTTC. It is translated as CASSDRGVSYEQYF.

The CDR3: CASSPRIAGEDLSYEQYF. The DNA for the CDR3 is TGCGCCAGCAGCCCTAGGATAGCGGGGGAGGATCTCTCCTACGAGCAGTACTTC. This sequence joins TRBV4-1 and TRBJ2-7, with TRBD2 matching 9 bases. The junction had 13 bases not matched to a gene; V was cut back by 4 bases and J by 0 bases. In germline, CDR1 is MGHRA, CDR2 YSYEKL. The CDR3 has 18 amino acids.

As regards this clone: The sample has other DNA sequences that encode this CDR3 too. This chain joins TRBV10-1 and TRBJ2-1; D is undetermined. The germline V gene encodes CDR1 WNHNN and CDR2 SYGVQD (reference sequence). The CDR3 is 11 residues long. Trimming cost V 3 bases and J 8 bases, with 5 bases left between them. The CDR3 bases are TGCGCCAGCAGTGAAGGGTATGAGCAGTTCTTC. Protein product: CASSEGYEQFF.

In this sample, this clone turned up once. The gene calls are TRBV28 and TRBJ1-1; D is unresolved. Germline loops: CDR1 MDHEN, CDR2 SYDVKM. This CDR3 comprises 16 residues. V lost 2 bases, J lost 3 bases, and 16 bases lay in between. The CDR3 nucleotides read TGTGCCAGCAGTTTAAGTTTTGGGGAAGGCGACACTGAAGCTTTCTTT. It translates to CASSLSFGEGDTEAFF.

The chain employs TRBV6-8 and TRBJ2-7, with TRBD1 as a possible D gene (6 bases). V lost 2 bases and J lost 5, with 25 bases in between. The CDR3 contains 18 residues. CDR1 MNHGY and CDR2 SAAAGT come from the germline V gene. CDR3 region: CASSYGMQGPLINDEQYF. DNA of the CDR3: TGTGCCAGCAGTTACGGGATGCAGGGGCCCCTAATCAATGACGAGCAGTACTTC.

The chain has TRBV10-2 and TRBJ2-3, with 9 bases identical to TRBD1. Trimming cost V 2 bases and J 8 bases; bases outside gene matches: 2. The CDR3 is 13 amino acids. CDR1 WSHSY and CDR2 SAAADI come from the germline V gene. This CDR3 is CASSELTGGTQYF. For the CDR3, the DNA is TGCGCCAGCAGTGAGCTGACAGGGGGTACGCAGTATTTT.

The chain carries TRBV7-8 and TRBJ2-7, with 11 bases aligning to TRBD2. The germline V gene has CDR1 SGHVS and CDR2 FQNEAQ. The CDR3 extends over 18 amino acids. V lost 5 bases to trimming and J lost 2 bases; unmatched junction nucleotides: 14. The CDR3 coding sequence is TGTGCCAGCAGCCAGGGACTAGCGGACACCCCTTCAGCCTACGAGCAGTACTTC. Translated, it gives CASSQGLADTPSAYEQYF.

The J gene is TRBJ2-5, the V gene TRBV18, with 10 bases matching TRBD2. V lost 2 bases to trimming and J lost 5 bases; unmatched junction nucleotides: 2. The CDR3 has 14 amino acids. In germline, CDR1 is KGHSH, CDR2 LQKENI. CDR3 bases: TGTGCCAGCTCACCAGCTAGCGGGGGTGAGACCCAGTACTTC. Translation: CASSPASGGETQYF. The whole variable domain, filled in from reference TRBV18 and TRBJ2-5, reads NAGVMQNPRHLVRRRGQEARLRCSPMKGHSHVYWYRQLPEEGLKFMVYLQKENIIDESGMPKERFSAEFPKEGPSILRIQQVVRGDSAAYFCASSPASGGETQYFGPGTRLLVL.

V gene TRBV15 combines with J gene TRBJ1-1; D gene ambiguous. The CDR3 is made up of 13 amino acids. CDR1 is LNHNV, CDR2 YYDKDF, per germline (reference sequence). Trimming removed 3 bases from V and 7 bases from J, with 12 bases in between. The CDR3 is CATSSIGRNEAFF. CDR3 coding DNA: TGTGCCACCAGCAGCATCGGACGGAATGAAGCTTTCTTT.

The chain is built from TRBV4-1 and TRBJ2-5; 7 bases map to TRBD2. Germline values: CDR1 MGHRA, CDR2 YSYEKL. The CDR3 has 14 amino acids. J was trimmed by 4 bases and V by 2 bases; bases with no gene match: 4. The chain's CDR3 is CASSQTPGGETQYF. CDR3 sequence (DNA): TGCGCCAGCAGCCAAACACCGGGAGGAGAGACCCAGTACTTC.

J is TRBJ2-5 and V is TRBV5-5, with D hard to call. V shed 2 bases and J shed 4 bases, with 18 bases lying between them. Per the germline V gene, CDR1 is SGHKS and CDR2 is YYEKEE (reference sequence). The CDR3 totals 16 residues. The CDR3 DNA sequence: TGTGCCAGCAGCTTAAATTCGTTCTCAGAGAGAGAGACCCAGTACTTC. As protein: CASSLNSFSERETQYF.

The rearrangement links TRBV28 to TRBJ1-5; a possible D gene is TRBD1 (5 bases). Trimming took off 3 bases at V and 2 bases at J, with 8 bases between the two ends. The CDR3 is 14 amino acids. CDR1 MDHEN and CDR2 SYDVKM come from the germline V gene. CDR3 amino acids: CASSFKGGNQPQHF. CDR3 sequence (DNA): TGTGCCAGCAGTTTTAAAGGGGGCAATCAGCCCCAGCATTTT.

About this clone itself: In the same sample, other DNA sequences code for this CDR3. The chain links TRBV7-2 to TRBJ2-7; D ambiguous. V was trimmed by 4 bases and J by 0 bases, leaving 7 bases between them. Germline V CDR1 and CDR2: SGHTA, FQGNSA. CDR3 length: 13 residues. In nucleotides, the CDR3 is TGTGCCAGCAGCTCCGCTGACTCCTACGAGCAGTACTTC. The encoded protein is CASSSADSYEQYF.

The V gene is TRBV6-5, the J gene TRBJ2-3, with TRBD2 matching 9 bases. After removal of 2 bases from V and 6 bases from J, the junction contained 3 bases not matched to a gene. The CDR3 covers 14 residues. Germline V gene sequence: CDR1 MNHEY, CDR2 SVGAGI. CDR3: CASSYEREVDTQYF. CDR3 DNA: TGTGCCAGCAGTTACGAGCGGGAGGTCGATACGCAGTATTTT.